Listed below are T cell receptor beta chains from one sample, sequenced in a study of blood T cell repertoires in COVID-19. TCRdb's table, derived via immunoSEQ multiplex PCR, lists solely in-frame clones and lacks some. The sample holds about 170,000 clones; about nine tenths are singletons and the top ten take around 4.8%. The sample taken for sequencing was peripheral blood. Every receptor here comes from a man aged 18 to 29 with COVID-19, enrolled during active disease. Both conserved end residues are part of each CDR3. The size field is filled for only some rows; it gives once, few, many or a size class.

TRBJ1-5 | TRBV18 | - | CASSLQGDANQPQHF
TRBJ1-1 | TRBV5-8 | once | CASSLDREAFF
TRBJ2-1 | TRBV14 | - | CASSLLQGRSYNEQFF
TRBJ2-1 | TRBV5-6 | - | CASSFGTEYNEQFF
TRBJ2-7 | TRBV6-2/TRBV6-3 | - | CASSYRLTGSGEQYF
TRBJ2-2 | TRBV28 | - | CASSFRSRITGELFF
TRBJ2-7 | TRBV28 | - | CASSSISGRFYEQYF
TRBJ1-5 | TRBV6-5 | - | CASSYSMSGGNQPQHF
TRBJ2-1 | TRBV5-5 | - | CASSFTSVASEQFF
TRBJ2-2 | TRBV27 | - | CASSLHRPTNTGELFF
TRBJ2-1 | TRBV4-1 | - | CASSPTQSEPYNEQFF
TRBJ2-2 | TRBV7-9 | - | CASSSPRGTGELFF
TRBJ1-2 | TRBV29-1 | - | CSVGEGSSNYGYTF
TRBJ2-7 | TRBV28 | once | CASTGYYEQYF
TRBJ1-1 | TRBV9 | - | CASSPAPGGNTEAFF
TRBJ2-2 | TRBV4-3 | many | CASSQATSGSPLSTGELFF
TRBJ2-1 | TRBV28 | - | CASSVLAESSYNEQFF
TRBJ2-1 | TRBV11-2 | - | CASSLDPARKGGEQFF
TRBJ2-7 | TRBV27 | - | CASSSRLARSSYEQYF
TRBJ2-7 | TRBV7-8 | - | CASSSTRTSGPYEQYF
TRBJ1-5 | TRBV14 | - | CASSLHRTVHSNQPQHF
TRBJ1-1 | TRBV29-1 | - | CSVVTPGEAFF
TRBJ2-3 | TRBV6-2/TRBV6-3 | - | CASSYSQPGLGPNTQYF
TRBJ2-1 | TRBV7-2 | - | CASSLEVAGEYGEQFF
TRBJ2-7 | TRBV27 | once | CASSFGGNPYEQYF
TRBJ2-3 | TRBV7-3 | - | CASSLTPSGSTDTQYF
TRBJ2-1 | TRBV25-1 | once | CASTSSGAYNEQFF
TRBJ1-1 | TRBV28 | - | CASSLTQGNTEAFF
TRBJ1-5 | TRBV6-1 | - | CASSELRGQGFQPQHF
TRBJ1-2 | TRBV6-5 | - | CASSSVGEIYGYTF
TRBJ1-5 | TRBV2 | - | CASARGRLSNQPQHF
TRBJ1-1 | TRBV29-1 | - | CSVGPGGKREAFF